This T cell receptor (beta chain) came from a study of cytomegalovirus exposure and HLA in healthy donors. This CDR3 region has 14 residues. Germline loops: CDR1 KGHSH, CDR2 LQKENI. V lost 3 bases and J lost 0, with 8 bases in between. This PCR relied on a set of 60 Vbeta primers and 13 Jbeta primers. Using immunoSEQ multiplex PCR, the repertoire was profiled, and TCRdb retains in-frame clones only, with some absent. This repertoire includes more than 70,000 clones. The chain carries TRBV18 and TRBJ2-5; D unclear. This sequence originates from a woman in her sixties or seventies in good health and CMV-seronegative. Sequenced material: PBMCs. Here the CDR3 reads CASSPGDNQETQYF. The CDR3 DNA sequence: TGTGCCAGCTCACCTGGCGACAACCAAGAGACCCAGTACTTC.